This T cell receptor (beta chain) was recovered during a study of cytomegalovirus exposure and HLA in healthy donors. For the study at large: Researchers found that roughly 81% of a few hundred genotyped donors fell within the Caucasian-associated ancestry cluster.

Per the germline V gene, CDR1 is MNHEY and CDR2 is SVGAGI. CDR3 length: 15 residues. Between the trimmed V and J ends, which lost 4 bases and 1 base, there was a span of 13 bases. About this clone itself: Its antigen remains unidentified.

Each of the donors was a healthy bone marrow donor. General study findings and limits: A later analysis found common viral pathogens apparently linked to several of the most significant clusters. High specificity and sensitivity for cytomegalovirus status were reported for the classifier.

60 Vbeta and 13 Jbeta primers were used in PCR. Clones were read by immunoSEQ multiplex PCR, and TCRdb kept only the in-frame ones, dropping some. The sample totals 65,000 to 85,000 clones. The sample comprised PBMCs. The sequence came from a female donor in good health and CMV-seropositive. This chain uses TRBV6-5 with TRBJ1-1; D not certain. CDR3 amino acids: CASSFNWPGNTEAFF. The CDR3 nucleotides read TGTGCCAGCAGTTTTAACTGGCCGGGGAACACTGAAGCTTTCTTT.